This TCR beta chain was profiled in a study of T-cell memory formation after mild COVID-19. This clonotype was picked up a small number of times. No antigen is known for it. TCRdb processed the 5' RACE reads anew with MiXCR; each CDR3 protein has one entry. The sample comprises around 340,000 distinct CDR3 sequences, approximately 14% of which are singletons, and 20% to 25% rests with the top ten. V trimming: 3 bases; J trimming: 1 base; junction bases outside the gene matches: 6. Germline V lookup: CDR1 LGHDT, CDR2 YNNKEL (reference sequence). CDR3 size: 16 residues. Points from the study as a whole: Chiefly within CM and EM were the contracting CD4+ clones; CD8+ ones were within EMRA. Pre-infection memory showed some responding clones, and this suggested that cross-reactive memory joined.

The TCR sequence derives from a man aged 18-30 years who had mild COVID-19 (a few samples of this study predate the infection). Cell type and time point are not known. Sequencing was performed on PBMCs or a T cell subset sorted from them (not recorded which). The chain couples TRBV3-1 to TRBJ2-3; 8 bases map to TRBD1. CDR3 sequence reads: CASSHDRGVRTDTQYF. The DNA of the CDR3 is TGTGCCAGCAGCCATGACAGGGGAGTTCGCACAGATACGCAGTATTTT.